Presented here are 11 T cell receptor beta chains from one specimen sequenced in a study of monozygotic twins with cystic fibrosis. Assay: immunoSEQ multiplex PCR; the TCRdb copy retains only in-frame clones and omits some. The sample carries over 20,000 clones, approximately 98% recorded once. The material sequenced was blood. These TCRs come from a girl under 18 with cystic fibrosis.

This rearrangement joins TRBV4-3 to TRBJ2-5; TRBD2 matches 12 bases. The J call may be mistaken, given a closer DNA end match to TRBJ2-7. This CDR3 is built from 15 residues. Germline-derived CDR1 and CDR2 are LGHNA and YSLEER. DNA for the CDR3: TGCGCCAGCAGCCAAGGACTAGCGGGAGACTACGAGCAGTACTTC. Its protein product is CASSQGLAGDYEQYF.

The V gene is TRBV11-3, the J gene TRBJ2-2; maybe TRBD1 (6 bases). CDR1 is SGHNT, CDR2 YENEEA, per germline. Trimming removed 3 bases at V and 5 bases at J, with 16 bases between. The CDR3 extends over 16 amino acids. The chain's CDR3 is CASSLAGWGRTGELFF. CDR3 bases: TGTGCCAGCAGCTTGGCTGGGTGGGGGCGTACCGGGGAGCTGTTTTTT.

In nucleotides, the CDR3 is TGTGCCAGCCAATGCTCCCTAGCGGGGCCGTACCAAGAGACCCAGTACTTC. This translates into CASQCSLAGPYQETQYF. This chain uses TRBV2 with TRBJ2-5; 9 nucleotides line up with TRBD2. Trimming removed 8 bases from V and 0 bases from J; junction bases left unmatched: 13. Germline-derived CDR1 and CDR2 are SNHLY and FYNNEI. CDR3 length equals 17 residues.

This sequence joins TRBV12-2 and TRBJ2-7. Near its end, the DNA agrees better with TRBJ2-5, so the J call may be wrong. TRBV12-2 is reported as a pseudogene. The CDR3 length is 12 residues. CDR3 loop: CASRSQDETQYF. The CDR3 DNA reads as TGTGCAAGTCGCTCCCAGGACGAGACCCAGTACTTC.

The chain recombines TRBV14 with TRBJ2-5; 7 nucleotides line up with TRBD2. V was pared by 0 bases and J by 2 bases, with 3 bases of the junction left unmatched. Germline CDR1 reads SGHDN; CDR2 reads FVKESK. The CDR3 has 15 amino acids. CDR3 DNA: TGTGCCAGCAGCCAAGATCTAGCGGTTCAAGAGACCCAGTACTTC. Translating gives CASSQDLAVQETQYF.

This chain uses TRBV20-1 with TRBJ2-2; D not certain. The CDR3 is 11 residues long. V shed 3 bases and J shed 4 bases, with 3 bases lying between them. The V gene's germline CDR1 is DFQATT and CDR2 SNEGSKA (reference sequence). The CDR3 coding sequence is TGCAGTGCTAGGTCCACCGGGGAGCTGTTTTTT. Amino acids: CSARSTGELFF.

CDR3 loop: CASSSATGLTYEQYV. The CDR3 nucleotides are TGTGCCAGCAGTTCCGCGACAGGCCTAACTTACGAGCAGTACGTC. V usage is TRBV28 and J usage is TRBJ2-7; a possible D gene is TRBD1 (6 bases). The CDR3 totals 15 residues. Germline assignment: CDR1 MDHEN and CDR2 SYDVKM. V gave up 4 bases and J gave up 4 bases, with 17 bases separating them.

This chain connects TRBV5-5 to TRBJ2-2; possibly TRBD1 or TRBD2 for D (6 bases each). In germline, CDR1 is SGHKS, CDR2 YYEKEE (reference sequence). With 1 base removed from V and 8 bases from J, the gap between germline ends came to 15 bases. The CDR3 is 15 residues long. The CDR3 nucleotides are TGTGCCAGCAGCTTGCGTGCAGGGGAGGTTGGGGAGCTGTTTTTT. Its translation is CASSLRAGEVGELFF.

The chain couples TRBV5-1 to TRBJ2-7; 7 bases agree with TRBD1. There are 12 residues in the CDR3. In germline, CDR1 is SGHRS, CDR2 YFSETQ. V shed 2 bases, J shed 6 bases, and the junction held 2 bases outside the gene matches. The CDR3 is CASSFSGGEQYV. The CDR3 region has the DNA TGCGCCAGCAGCTTCTCAGGGGGCGAGCAGTACGTC.

This chain uses TRBV19 with TRBJ1-5; D is undetermined. CDR1 and CDR2 from the germline V gene are LNHDA and SQIVND (reference sequence). Trimming removed 4 bases from V and 3 bases from J, with 4 bases in between. This CDR3 contains 12 residues. The CDR3, as DNA: TGTGCCAGTAGTACACTCAATCAGCCCCAGCATTTT. Protein sequence: CASSTLNQPQHF.

The J gene is TRBJ2-2, the V gene TRBV1; TRBD2, the table's D call, lacks a check against the DNA. TRBV1 is shown as a pseudogene. The CDR3 is 18 amino acids. CDR3 nucleotides: TGCACCAGCAGCCAAGATCCGGGGGAGCGCGGGAGTACCGGGGAGCTGTTTTTT. This gives the protein CTSSQDPGERGSTGELFF.